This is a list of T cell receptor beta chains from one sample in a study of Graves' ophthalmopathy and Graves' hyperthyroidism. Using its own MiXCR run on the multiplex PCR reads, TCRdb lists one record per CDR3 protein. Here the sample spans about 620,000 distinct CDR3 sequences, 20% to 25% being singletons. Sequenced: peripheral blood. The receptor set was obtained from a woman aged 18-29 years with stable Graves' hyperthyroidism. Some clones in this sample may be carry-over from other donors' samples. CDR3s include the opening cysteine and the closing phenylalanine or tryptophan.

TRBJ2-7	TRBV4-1	CASSQGWGSEEQYF
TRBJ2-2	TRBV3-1	CASSLHDRGNTGELFF
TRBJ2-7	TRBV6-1	CASSEGFTYEQYF
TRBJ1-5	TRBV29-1	CSVYRGQGQPQHF
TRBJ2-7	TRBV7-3	CASSEAANYEQYF
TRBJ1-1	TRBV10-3	CASSRDRDLNTEAFF
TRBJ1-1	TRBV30	CAWRGGGSATQAFF
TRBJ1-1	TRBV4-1	CASSQDQGAPDTEAFF
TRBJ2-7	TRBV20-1	CSARSIRGSYEQYF
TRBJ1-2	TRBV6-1	CASSEDRGVYGYTF
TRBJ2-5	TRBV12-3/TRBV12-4	CASSPHRGETQYF
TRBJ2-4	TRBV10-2	CASKGVPNIQYF
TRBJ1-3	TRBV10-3	CAISGRDLGNTIYF
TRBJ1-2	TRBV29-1	CSVEDTSGYGYTF
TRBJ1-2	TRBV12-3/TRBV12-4	CASSPGVRYGYTF
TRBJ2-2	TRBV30	CAWSRGGGTGELFF